Below are 23 T cell receptor beta chains sequenced from a single sample in a study of cytotoxic CD8 clonotypes in ibrutinib-treated CLL. Using immunoSEQ multiplex PCR, the repertoire was profiled, and TCRdb retains in-frame clones only, with some absent. The sample has about 120,000 clones, 58% seen once. The sequencing used PBMCs, collected after 24 months of ibrutinib treatment. These receptors came from a human donor with chronic lymphocytic leukemia.

The chain couples TRBV27 to TRBJ2-3, with 8 bases aligning to TRBD2. Looked up from germline, CDR1 is MNHEY and CDR2 is SMNVEV (reference sequence). J lost 2 bases, V lost 5 bases, and 12 bases had no gene match. The CDR3 consists of 17 residues. CDR3 sequence (DNA): TGTGCCAGCAGTGGGGTCCACGGGGGGGTGATCACAGATACGCAGTATTTT. Protein product: CASSGVHGGVITDTQYF.

The J gene is TRBJ1-2, the V gene TRBV5-1; maybe TRBD1 (5 bases). V was trimmed by 0 bases and J by 0 bases, leaving 9 bases between them. CDR1 is SGHRS and CDR2 is YFSETQ in the germline V gene. This CDR3 comprises 15 residues. The CDR3 reads CASSLEGRTNYGYTF. The DNA of the CDR3 is TGCGCCAGCAGCTTGGAGGGACGGACTAACTATGGCTACACCTTC.

V and J are TRBV5-1 and TRBJ1-6; 7 bases are a match to TRBD1. V was pared by 2 bases and J by 7 bases, with 15 bases of the junction left unmatched. Looked up from germline, CDR1 is SGHRS and CDR2 is YFSETQ. CDR3 length: 18 amino acids. The CDR3 reads CASSLLPSSTGWNSPLHF. CDR3 in DNA: TGCGCCAGCAGCTTATTACCTTCATCGACAGGGTGGAATTCACCCCTCCACTTT.

This clone has more than one count but fewer than ten. The chain couples TRBV25-1 to TRBJ2-7, with D unresolved. Germline CDR1 and CDR2: MGHDK and SYGVNS. Trimming removed 2 bases from V and 1 base from J, with 6 bases in between. This CDR3 comprises 13 residues. CDR3 in DNA: TGTGCCAGCAGTGAAAGGGATTCCTACGAGCAGTACTTC. Translating it yields CASSERDSYEQYF.

The chain couples TRBV5-1 to TRBJ1-2; D is possibly TRBD1 (5 bases). Looked up from germline, CDR1 is SGHRS and CDR2 is YFSETQ. V was shortened by 3 bases and J by 4 bases, with 28 bases between the two germline ends. There are 19 residues in the CDR3. The CDR3 region has the DNA TGCGCCAGCAGCTCACCCTTGGAACCCGACAGTTCCCCTCTCTATGGCTACACCTTC. It translates to CASSSPLEPDSSPLYGYTF. Complete variable domain (other parts from reference TRBV5-1 and TRBJ1-2): KAGVTQTPRYLIKTRGQQVTLSCSPISGHRSVSWYQQTPGQGLQFLFEYFSETQRNKGNFPGRFSGRQFSNSRSEMNVSTLELGDSALYLCASSSPLEPDSSPLYGYTFGSGTRLTVV.

This chain connects TRBV29-1 to TRBJ2-3, with a tentative D call TRBD2 (6 bases). From germline, CDR1 is SQVTM and CDR2 ANQGSEA. The CDR3 extends over 15 amino acids. V lost 4 bases to trimming and J lost 1 base, with 15 bases between them. The CDR3: CSVAMIPGGTDTQYF. The CDR3 DNA is TGCAGCGTTGCGATGATTCCGGGGGGCACAGATACGCAGTATTTT.

The chain employs TRBV9 and TRBJ1-1; no clear D. CDR3 length equals 13 residues. The V end was cut by 4 bases, the J end by 0 bases, with 7 bases between. The germline CDR1 and CDR2 sequences are SGDLS and YYNGEE. CDR3 in DNA: TGTGCCAGCAGCCTCACCTTGAACACTGAAGCTTTCTTT. Protein: CASSLTLNTEAFF. Full variable domain (rest looked up from reference TRBV9 and TRBJ1-1): DSGVTQTPKHLITATGQRVTLRCSPRSGDLSVYWYQQSLDQGLQFLIQYYNGEERAKGNILERFSAQQFPDLHSELNLSSLELGDSALYFCASSLTLNTEAFFGQGTRLTVV.

The chain couples TRBV10-1 to TRBJ2-7; D may match TRBD1 or TRBD2 (5 bases each). Trimming shortened V by 10 bases and J by 3 bases, and 19 bases separated the two germline ends. The CDR3 has 14 amino acids. Germline-derived CDR1 and CDR2 are WNHNN and SYGVQD (reference sequence). CDR3 protein: CATSDRDGNYEQYF. The CDR3 nucleotides read TGCGCCACAAGTGACCGGGACGGCAACTACGAGCAGTACTTC.

The gene calls are TRBV30 and TRBJ1-4; no definite D call. V lost 0 bases and J 8 bases, leaving 19 bases between the germline ends. The CDR3 loop spans 16 amino acids. Germline CDR1 reads GTSNPN; CDR2 reads SVGIG (reference sequence). The CDR3 DNA reads as TGTGCCTGGAGTGTACCCTCCAGGACCAGAGGAGAAAAACTGTTTTTT. This encodes CAWSVPSRTRGEKLFF.

CDR3 DNA sequence: TGTGCCAGCAGCATATTGGGACCGGGGGGCAGAGAGACCCAGTACTTC. This encodes CASSILGPGGRETQYF. V gene TRBV7-2 combines with J gene TRBJ2-5; tentative D call: TRBD2 (7 bases). CDR3 length: 16 residues. Trimming took 5 bases from V and 4 from J, leaving 20 bases between them. CDR1 SGHTA and CDR2 FQGNSA come from the germline V gene.

V and J are TRBV18 and TRBJ1-1; D call uncertain. V dropped 3 bases and J dropped 1 base, with 6 bases sitting between them. Germline-derived CDR1 and CDR2 are KGHSH and LQKENI. This CDR3 is 13 amino acids long. In nucleotides, the CDR3 is TGTGCCAGCTCACCTAACAGGAACACTGAAGCTTTCTTT. Protein product: CASSPNRNTEAFF.

The rearrangement links TRBV28 to TRBJ2-1; D unresolved. The CDR3 is 13 residues long. Germline CDR1 MDHEN, CDR2 SYDVKM. V dropped 10 bases and J dropped 0 bases, with 10 bases sitting between them. CDR3 sequence reads: CATLEHSYNEQFF. Here the CDR3 DNA reads TGTGCCACCCTAGAACACTCCTACAATGAGCAGTTCTTC.

This chain joins TRBV7-2 and TRBJ2-3, with TRBD2 identical over 11 bases. CDR3 size: 15 residues. Germline CDR1 reads SGHTA; CDR2 reads FQGNSA. The ends lost 5 bases at V and 8 bases at J; junction bases unmatched: 9. CDR3 sequence (DNA): TGTGCCAGCAGCCCCACATTAGCGGGGGGGGGTACGCAGTATTTT. Amino acid sequence: CASSPTLAGGGTQYF.

This clone has ten or more counts. V usage is TRBV5-1 and J usage is TRBJ2-1, with a tentative D call TRBD2 (5 bases). CDR3 length equals 14 residues. Trimming cost V 4 bases and J 4 bases, with 12 bases left between them. CDR1 is SGHRS and CDR2 is YFSETQ in the germline V gene. CDR3 sequence: CASSDGNQYNEQFF. The CDR3 DNA follows: TGCGCCAGCAGCGACGGGAACCAATACAATGAGCAGTTCTTC.

V usage is TRBV20-1 and J usage is TRBJ2-7; no clear D. Germline-derived CDR1 and CDR2 are DFQATT and SNEGSKA (reference sequence). CDR3 size: 11 residues. V was clipped by 6 bases and J by 3 bases, with 9 bases between them. DNA of the CDR3: TGCAGTGCGGCAATGGGCTACGAGCAGTACTTC. Its translation is CSAAMGYEQYF.

In its sample, this clone was seen once. The rearrangement uses TRBV5-1 and TRBJ2-5; TRBD2 agrees at 14 bases. The germline V gene encodes CDR1 SGHRS and CDR2 YFSETQ. This CDR3 is 17 amino acids long. With V trimmed by 4 bases and J by 2 bases, 7 bases remained unmatched. The CDR3 nucleotides read TGCGCCAGCAGCCCGCGGACTAGCGGGGGGCTACAAGAGACCCAGTACTTC. As protein: CASSPRTSGGLQETQYF.

J is TRBJ2-1 and V is TRBV5-5; TRBD1 matches 9 bases. The CDR3 is made up of 16 amino acids. From germline, CDR1 is SGHKS and CDR2 YYEKEE (reference sequence). V was pared by 4 bases and J by 6 bases, with 11 bases of the junction left unmatched. The CDR3 DNA is TGTGCCAGCAGCCCATTACAGGGGGCAGGGGTCAATGAGCAGTTCTTC. As protein: CASSPLQGAGVNEQFF.

The chain joins TRBV28 to TRBJ1-5, with D possibly being TRBD1 (6 bases). This CDR3 is 18 amino acids long. Germline assignment: CDR1 MDHEN and CDR2 SYDVKM. Deletions cut 4 bases from V and 2 bases from J, with 21 bases between. In DNA, the CDR3 is TGTGCCAGCAGTTATCAGATGGGCGGTGGGGGCGGCAATCAGCCCCAGCATTTT. Its protein is CASSYQMGGGGGNQPQHF.

The rearrangement links TRBV6-6 to TRBJ1-4; no reliable D call. The CDR3 sequence is 13 residues long. The V gene lost 5 bases and the J gene lost 0 bases, with 4 bases spanning the gap. Germline V lookup: CDR1 MNHNY, CDR2 SVGAGI (reference sequence). The CDR3 DNA sequence: TGTGCCAGCAGTCGGGCAACTAATGAAAAACTGTTTTTT. Protein sequence: CASSRATNEKLFF.

The V and J genes are TRBV11-3 and TRBJ2-6, with D hard to call. V lost 3 bases, J lost 0 bases, and 6 bases lay in between. Germline values: CDR1 SGHNT, CDR2 YENEEA. The CDR3 consists of 15 residues. The CDR3 sequence: CASSLSVSGANVLTF. The CDR3 DNA reads TGTGCCAGCAGCTTGAGTGTCTCTGGGGCCAACGTCCTGACTTTC.

This chain links TRBV5-1 with TRBJ1-3; TRBD1 might be the D (5 bases). Trimming removed 5 bases at V and 2 bases at J, with 11 bases between. The CDR3 consists of 14 residues. The germline V gene encodes CDR1 SGHRS and CDR2 YFSETQ. CDR3 sequence (DNA): TGCGCCAGCAGTTCCGGGACGCCTGGAAACACCATATATTTT. As protein: CASSSGTPGNTIYF.

The chain employs TRBV7-9 and TRBJ2-1; TRBD1 agrees at 7 bases. The CDR3 length is 16 residues. V shed 3 bases, J shed 1 base, and the junction held 6 bases outside the gene matches. The germline gives CDR1 SEHNR, CDR2 FQNEAQ (reference sequence). The CDR3 bases are TGTGCCAGCAGCTTGACAGGGTCGCTTTCCTACAATGAGCAGTTCTTC. This encodes CASSLTGSLSYNEQFF.

The chain links TRBV29-1 to TRBJ2-7, with TRBD2 matching over 10 bases. CDR3 length: 16 residues. V lost 3 bases to trimming and J lost 1 base; unmatched junction nucleotides: 9. Germline values: CDR1 SQVTM, CDR2 ANQGSEA. The CDR3 DNA follows: TGCAGCGTTGAGACAGCGGGGGGGCCCCTTTCCTACGAGCAGTACTTC. It yields the protein CSVETAGGPLSYEQYF.